This TCR beta chain was sequenced during a study of blood T cell repertoires in COVID-19. Study background: The samples span acute and convalescent COVID-19 from the United States, Italy and Spain. Nucleic acid was either cDNA or gDNA, and it came from T cells, B-cell-depleted T cells, or PBMCs.

This clone was seen only a few times. The CDR3 has 13 amino acids. CDR1 MNHEY and CDR2 SVGAGI come from the germline V gene. The V and J ends lost 7 bases and 4 bases respectively, with 11 bases between them. Authors' analysis steps: It was from reference gene primer amplification that nucleated cell counts were estimated. Libraries were prepared by immunoSEQ multiplex PCR; TCRdb keeps only in-frame clonotypes and omits some of them. V, J and clone size reflect that table, while D and trimming were determined from the DNA. The sample consists of 100,000 to 150,000 clones, around four fifths of them appearing once.

Sequenced: peripheral blood. This clonotype originated in a human donor in a cohort sampled during active COVID-19. The chain links TRBV6-5 to TRBJ1-5; tentatively, D is TRBD1 (6 bases). This CDR3 reads CASNDRRNQPQHF. The DNA for the CDR3 is TGTGCCAGCAACGACAGGAGGAATCAGCCCCAGCATTTT.